The present entry profiles one T cell receptor beta chain with its context. J was trimmed by 6 bases and V by 4 bases; bases with no gene match: 13. The germline V gene encodes CDR1 MDHEN and CDR2 SYDVKM. CDR3 size: 16 residues. In the original processing: Counts of nucleated cells, estimated from reference gene primer amplification, were obtained. The protocol was immunoSEQ multiplex PCR, while the TCRdb copy is restricted to in-frame clones and leaves out a portion. V and J calls and clone size are copied from that table; D and trimming were computed from the DNA. The sample holds hundreds of thousands of clones; around 86% are singletons and the top ten take roughly 1.6%. The data are from a study of blood T cell repertoires in COVID-19. Study-wide context: The United States, Italy and Spain supplied acute and convalescent COVID-19 samples.

The material sequenced was PBMCs or T cells enriched from blood (not recorded which). V gene TRBV28 combines with J gene TRBJ1-1; 8 bases are a match to TRBD1. This TCR was recovered from a woman aged 45-65 years who had recovered from COVID-19. In DNA form, the CDR3 reads TGTGCCAGCAGTTCCCTAAGGGACAGGCCGCTGGCTGAAGCTTTCTTT. Translating gives CASSSLRDRPLAEAFF. Supplemented by reference TRBV28 and TRBJ1-1, the full variable domain reads DVKVTQSSRYLVKRTGEKVFLECVQDMDHENMFWYRQDPGLGLRLIYFSYDVKMKEKGDIPEGYSVSREKKERFSLILESASTNQTSMYLCASSSLRDRPLAEAFFGQGTRLTVV.